A single sample is the source of the 4 T cell receptor beta chains below, sequenced in a study of OX40 agonist ivuxolimab in advanced cancers. Repertoires were generated with immunoSEQ multiplex PCR, while TCRdb's copy carries only in-frame clones and drops some. The data show 81,000 or so clones, with about 90% seen just once and more than 7% held by the top ten. Sequencing used CD4+ or CD8+ T cells sorted from blood, obtained in a trial of the OX40 agonist ivuxolimab. The origin of the receptors is an adult with an advanced solid tumor such as melanoma, head and neck, liver or kidney cancer.

As to this clone: One end of the junction does not line up with germline, which may come from a read error. The J gene is TRBJ2-1, the V gene TRBV7-7, with D tentatively TRBD2 (6 bases). CDR1 is SSHAT, CDR2 FNYEAQ, per germline (reference sequence). This CDR3 comprises 17 residues. CDR3 sequence: CASSLLPASELYNEQFF. The DNA for the CDR3 is TGTGCTAGCAGCTTACTCCCGGCTAGCGAGCTATACAATGAGCAGTTCTTC. Combining the CDR3 with reference TRBV7-7 and TRBJ2-1 gives the whole variable domain GAGVSQSPRYKVTKRGQDVTLRCDPISSHATLYWYQQALGQGPEFLTYFNYEAQPDKSGLPSDRFSAERPEGSISTLTIQRTEQRDSAMYRCASSLLPASELYNEQFFGPGTRLTVL.

The V call is TRBV5-4, the J call TRBJ2-1, with 9 positions matching TRBD2. The CDR3 covers 16 residues. The germline V gene encodes CDR1 SGHNT and CDR2 YYREEE (reference sequence). After removal of 0 bases from V and 8 bases from J, the junction contained 9 bases not matched to a gene. The CDR3 loop is CASSLAAGGPEDEQFF. DNA for the CDR3: TGTGCCAGCAGCTTGGCCGCGGGAGGGCCGGAGGATGAGCAGTTCTTC.

The chain joins TRBV5-3 to TRBJ2-3; possible D gene TRBD2, 5 bases. TRBV5-3 has ORF status, its function being uncertain. With 0 bases removed from V and 0 bases from J, the gap between germline ends came to 5 bases. The length of the CDR3 is 14 residues. The CDR3 reads CARSLAGSTDTQYF. DNA of the CDR3: TGTGCCAGAAGCTTGGCGGGGAGCACAGATACGCAGTATTTT.

This chain connects TRBV11-2 to TRBJ1-2; perhaps TRBD1 as D (5 bases). The CDR3 runs to 14 residues. The germline gives CDR1 SGHAT, CDR2 FQNNGV. The germline V and J ends were trimmed by 5 bases and 4 bases, with 14 bases remaining between them. The CDR3 reads CASSLTGTGYGYTF. CDR3 coding DNA: TGTGCCAGCAGCCTTACCGGGACGGGCTATGGCTACACCTTC. Variable domain in full (rest from reference TRBV11-2 and TRBJ1-2): EAGVAQSPRYKIIEKRQSVAFWCNPISGHATLYWYQQILGQGPKLLIQFQNNGVVDDSQLPKDRFSAERLKGVDSTLKIQPAKLEDSAVYLCASSLTGTGYGYTFGSGTRLTVV.